This TCR beta chain was recorded in a study of shared clonotypes between healthy human individuals. Study observations and caveats: Depth of sequencing was expected to influence donor clonotype sharing. Inspection by rarefaction showed sorted-subset sequencing to be incomplete despite large depth.

V was pared by 4 bases and J by 1 base, with 8 bases between. Looked up from germline, CDR1 is SGHVS and CDR2 is FQNEAQ. There are 14 residues in the CDR3. As to this clone: The antigen is not known.

Sequencing used immunoSEQ multiplex PCR; TCRdb keeps in-frame clones, though not all of them. The sample includes approximately 2.3 million clones, more than 85% of them seen just once. Adults of Caucasian background living in Nashville, Tennessee made up all donors. It was into CD45RA+ naive and CD45RA-negative memory subsets that the CD4+ cells were split. Sequencing was done on a sample of naive CD4+ T cells from PBMCs. Subset indicated: CD45RA+ positively selected. This clonotype was sampled from a man aged 18 to 35 in good health. Some clones in this sample may be carry-over from other donors' samples. This rearrangement joins TRBV7-8 to TRBJ1-3, with D possibly matching TRBD1 (6 bases). CDR3 sequence (DNA): TGTGCCAGCAGCTCGGACAGTTCTGGAAACACCATATATTTT. It specifies CASSSDSSGNTIYF.